Below, 31 T cell receptor beta chains from the same sample are listed, as sequenced in a study of cytomegalovirus exposure and HLA in healthy donors. TCRdb's table, derived via immunoSEQ multiplex PCR, lists solely in-frame clones and lacks some. The sample carries tens of thousands of clones, around 97% recorded once. What was sequenced was PBMCs. All receptors derive from a man aged 25 to 45 in good health and CMV-seropositive.

The chain has TRBV27 and TRBJ2-6, with TRBD2 identical over 8 bases. Per the germline V gene, CDR1 is MNHEY and CDR2 is SMNVEV (reference sequence). The CDR3 spans 17 residues. Losses at the gene ends were 10 bases for V and 0 bases for J; bases not matched to a gene: 11. The CDR3 DNA follows: TGTGCCACCTCGGCAGCGGGAGCCAACTCTGGGGCCAACGTCCTGACTTTC. As protein: CATSAAGANSGANVLTF.

This chain connects TRBV28 to TRBJ2-6; D is unclear. Trimming cost V 3 bases and J 4 bases, with 16 bases left between them. The germline V gene encodes CDR1 MDHEN and CDR2 SYDVKM. This CDR3 is 17 amino acids long. This CDR3 is CASSFGPPRPGANVLTF. CDR3 sequence (DNA): TGTGCCAGCAGTTTTGGGCCGCCTCGCCCCGGGGCCAACGTCCTGACTTTC.

This chain connects TRBV7-2 to TRBJ2-7; D ambiguous. Trimming left V 5 bases short and J 1 base short, with 6 bases between. CDR1 and CDR2 (germline): SGHTA, FQGNSA. The CDR3 contains 12 residues. CDR3 nucleotide sequence: TGTGCCAGCAGCCCCCAATCCTACGAGCAGTACTTC. This translates into CASSPQSYEQYF.

This chain joins TRBV5-1 and TRBJ1-4; tentatively, D is TRBD1 (6 bases). Germline CDR1 and CDR2: SGHRS and YFSETQ. The V gene lost 3 bases and the J gene lost 5 bases, with 14 bases spanning the gap. CDR3 length: 15 amino acids. CDR3 amino acids: CASSSAGAGNEKLFF. The CDR3 DNA is TGCGCCAGCAGCTCCGCGGGGGCAGGGAATGAAAAACTGTTTTTT.

J is TRBJ2-7 and V is TRBV4-1; 12 bases map to TRBD2. Germline CDR1 is MGHRA and CDR2 is YSYEKL. The CDR3 spans 15 residues. Trimming cost V 1 base and J 6 bases; bases outside gene matches: 4. The CDR3 is CASSQGRLAGAEQYF. Here the CDR3 DNA reads TGCGCCAGCAGCCAAGGGAGACTAGCGGGAGCCGAGCAGTACTTC.

V and J are TRBV25-1 and TRBJ2-1; 9 bases line up with TRBD2. The CDR3 is made up of 15 amino acids. CDR1 is MGHDK and CDR2 is SYGVNS in the germline V gene. With 2 bases clipped from V and 4 bases from J, the junction kept 3 bases outside the gene matches. CDR3 in DNA: TGTGCCAGCAGTGAAATAGCGGGAGTATACAATGAGCAGTTCTTC. This gives the protein CASSEIAGVYNEQFF.

This chain joins TRBV5-1 and TRBJ2-7, with D possibly TRBD1 on 6 matching bases. The CDR3 extends over 15 amino acids. Trimming left V 4 bases short and J 5 bases short, with 19 bases between. Germline CDR1 SGHRS, CDR2 YFSETQ. The CDR3 loop is CASSVQGRVSDEQYF. In DNA form, the CDR3 reads TGCGCCAGCAGCGTACAGGGAAGGGTATCGGACGAGCAGTACTTC.

This chain connects TRBV7-8 to TRBJ2-7; 7 bases agree with TRBD1. This CDR3 contains 14 residues. The V gene's germline CDR1 is SGHVS and CDR2 FQNEAQ. The junction had 1 base not matched to a gene; V was cut back by 2 bases and J by 0 bases. The CDR3 DNA is TGTGCCAGCAGCTTACCAGGGGGCTCCTACGAGCAGTACTTC. Translation: CASSLPGGSYEQYF.

The V and J genes are TRBV10-1 and TRBJ2-7; 9 positions match TRBD2. The germline gives CDR1 WNHNN, CDR2 SYGVQD (reference sequence). The CDR3 covers 16 residues. The junction had 12 bases not matched to a gene; V was cut back by 6 bases and J by 3 bases. The CDR3 DNA reads as TGCGCCAGCAGGCCCCAACAGCGGGAGGACCTCTACGAGCAGTACTTC. Protein sequence: CASRPQQREDLYEQYF.

The chain has TRBV6-4 and TRBJ2-3, with 8 bases identical to TRBD1. With V trimmed by 0 bases and J by 4 bases, 0 bases remained unmatched. The length of the CDR3 is 14 residues. The germline CDR1 and CDR2 sequences are MRHNA and SNTAGT. CDR3 DNA sequence: TGTGCCAGCAGTGACTCACAGGGGGCAGATACGCAGTATTTT. Protein sequence: CASSDSQGADTQYF.

The rearrangement uses TRBV19 and TRBJ1-2; the match to TRBD1 covers 10 bases. The CDR3 loop spans 13 amino acids. From germline, CDR1 is LNHDA and CDR2 SQIVND (reference sequence). J gave up 8 bases and V 7 bases, and 7 bases lay outside the gene matches. The CDR3 DNA reads TGTGCCAGTACCCCGACAGGGGGCAGGGGCTACACCTTC. Translating it yields CASTPTGGRGYTF.

The gene calls are TRBV15 and TRBJ2-7; D perhaps matches TRBD1 (6 bases). Germline V gene data show CDR1 as LNHNV and CDR2 as YYDKDF (reference sequence). V shed 4 bases and J shed 3 bases, with 13 bases lying between them. CDR3 length equals 14 residues. As DNA, the CDR3 is TGTGCCACCAGCATTCAGGGGAGCGGCTACGAGCAGTACTTC. Amino acid sequence: CATSIQGSGYEQYF.

This chain links TRBV6-1 with TRBJ2-3; D perhaps matches TRBD2 (6 bases). Germline V gene sequence: CDR1 MNHNS, CDR2 SASEGT. Trimming pared 4 bases from V and 0 bases from J, leaving 11 bases between. The CDR3 runs to 15 residues. In nucleotides, the CDR3 is TGTGCCAGCAGTGCGGCGGGGCACAGCACAGATACGCAGTATTTT. Its protein product is CASSAAGHSTDTQYF.

The chain couples TRBV7-6 to TRBJ2-2, with D perhaps TRBD2 (5 bases). Germline assignment: CDR1 SGHVS and CDR2 FNYEAQ. Trimming pared 3 bases from V and 5 bases from J, leaving 10 bases between. The CDR3 length is 14 residues. The CDR3: CASSLPSGTGELFF. The CDR3 nucleotides are TGTGCCAGCAGCTTGCCTTCGGGGACCGGGGAGCTGTTTTTT.

Here the CDR3 DNA reads TGTGCCAGTAGTATGTCAGCCGGGACAACTAATGAAAAACTGTTTTTT. Its protein product is CASSMSAGTTNEKLFF. V and J are TRBV19 and TRBJ1-4; D is unclear. This CDR3 comprises 16 residues. Per the germline V gene, CDR1 is LNHDA and CDR2 is SQIVND (reference sequence). The ends were cut back, 3 bases at V and 0 bases at J, with 11 bases in the middle.

The chain joins TRBV10-1 to TRBJ2-1; 14 bases map to TRBD2. Looked up from germline, CDR1 is WNHNN and CDR2 is SYGVQD (reference sequence). The CDR3 has 15 residues. V shed 8 bases, J shed 9 bases, and the junction held 9 bases outside the gene matches. CDR3 residues: CASSSGTSGGVEQFF. The CDR3 DNA follows: TGCGCCAGCTCCTCCGGGACTAGCGGGGGTGTTGAGCAGTTCTTC.

The chain combines TRBV30 with TRBJ2-1, with a weak D call TRBD2 (6 bases). Germline V lookup: CDR1 GTSNPN, CDR2 SVGIG (reference sequence). The V end was cut by 1 base, the J end by 4 bases, with 14 bases between. CDR3 length: 15 residues. CDR3 bases: TGTGCCTGGAGTGGCTCGGGAGTTAAATACAATGAGCAGTTCTTC. Translated: CAWSGSGVKYNEQFF.

The chain joins TRBV2 to TRBJ2-2, with 8 bases aligning to TRBD1. Germline CDR1 and CDR2: SNHLY and FYNNEI. With 6 bases clipped from V and 4 bases from J, the junction kept 4 bases outside the gene matches. This CDR3 has 14 residues. As DNA, the CDR3 is TGTGCCAGCAGCAGGACAGGGACCACCGGGGAGCTGTTTTTT. Protein: CASSRTGTTGELFF.

The CDR3 region is CASSRGLAGGDGNEQYF. CDR3 coding DNA: TGTGCCAGCAGCCGGGGACTAGCGGGAGGGGATGGGAACGAGCAGTACTTC. The chain is built from TRBV14 and TRBJ2-7; 16 bases align to TRBD2. CDR3 length equals 17 residues. Germline CDR1 SGHDN, CDR2 FVKESK. Germline trimming cut 4 bases from V and 5 bases from J; bases unmatched to any gene: 8.

The V call is TRBV9, the J call TRBJ2-4, with 7 bases aligning to TRBD1. This CDR3 contains 14 residues. Germline assignment: CDR1 SGDLS and CDR2 YYNGEE. V trimming: 4 bases; J trimming: 8 bases; junction bases outside the gene matches: 9. The DNA of the CDR3 is TGTGCCAGCAGCCCCTGGGACAGTGGTCACATTCAGTACTTC. Protein: CASSPWDSGHIQYF.

V is TRBV28 and J is TRBJ1-5; TRBD1 is a possible D gene (6 bases). This CDR3 has 14 residues. The V end was cut by 7 bases, the J end by 1 base, with 11 bases between. Germline V lookup: CDR1 MDHEN, CDR2 SYDVKM. The DNA for the CDR3 is TGTGCCAGCAAAAGGGACACCAGCAATCAGCCCCAGCATTTT. Translated, it gives CASKRDTSNQPQHF.

This clone appeared a single time. The chain uses TRBV28 and TRBJ2-3; D remains unclear. Germline loops: CDR1 MDHEN, CDR2 SYDVKM. Trimming removed 5 bases from V and 1 base from J, with 16 bases in between. This CDR3 has 16 amino acids. CDR3 bases: TGTGCCAGCAGTCCCGCACCGCGCCTCGGCACAGATACGCAGTATTTT. Its protein product is CASSPAPRLGTDTQYF.

This rearrangement joins TRBV28 to TRBJ2-7; TRBD2 might be the D (5 bases). CDR3 length: 15 amino acids. V dropped 6 bases and J dropped 0 bases, with 15 bases sitting between them. CDR1 is MDHEN and CDR2 is SYDVKM in the germline V gene. The CDR3 DNA reads TGTGCCAGCAGCGGAGCGGACTCGAGCTCCTACGAGCAGTACTTC. This encodes CASSGADSSSYEQYF.

The chain couples TRBV15 to TRBJ2-7; tentatively, D is TRBD2 (6 bases). CDR1 LNHNV and CDR2 YYDKDF come from the germline V gene (reference sequence). This CDR3 has 15 residues. V lost 0 bases, J lost 2 bases, and 11 bases lay in between. This CDR3 is CATSRDWRVAYEQYF. In nucleotides, the CDR3 is TGTGCCACCAGCAGAGATTGGAGGGTCGCCTACGAGCAGTACTTC.

This chain uses TRBV19 with TRBJ1-1; 9 positions match TRBD1. Germline-derived CDR1 and CDR2 are LNHDA and SQIVND (reference sequence). V lost 5 bases to trimming and J lost 4 bases; unmatched junction nucleotides: 8. There are 15 residues in the CDR3. In nucleotides, the CDR3 is TGTGCCAGTAGTTCTGGACAGGGGTTCGCCACTGAAGCTTTCTTT. Its translation is CASSSGQGFATEAFF.

V gene TRBV5-4 combines with J gene TRBJ2-1, with 8 bases identical to TRBD2. In germline, CDR1 is SGHNT, CDR2 YYREEE (reference sequence). This CDR3 has 16 amino acids. V trimming: 3 bases; J trimming: 0 bases; junction bases outside the gene matches: 5. The CDR3 is CASSSTGTSSYNEQFF. The CDR3 DNA sequence: TGTGCCAGCAGCTCAACCGGGACTAGCTCCTACAATGAGCAGTTCTTC.

This clone was picked up one time. The chain carries TRBV19 and TRBJ1-5, with TRBD1 as a possible D gene (5 bases). This CDR3 region has 14 residues. Germline V lookup: CDR1 LNHDA, CDR2 SQIVND (reference sequence). The V end lost 4 bases, the J end lost 7 bases, and 14 bases lay between the germline ends. The CDR3 nucleotides read TGTGCCAGTAGTACCCTCGGGGGACCCCAGCCCCAGCATTTT. Translation: CASSTLGGPQPQHF.

This clone was recorded a few times. The chain couples TRBV14 to TRBJ2-7, with D uncertain. CDR3 length: 14 residues. V was trimmed by 1 base and J by 3 bases, leaving 10 bases between them. Germline CDR1 reads SGHDN; CDR2 reads FVKESK. As DNA, the CDR3 is TGTGCCAGCAGCCAAGGTGCTGGCCTCTACGAGCAGTACTTC. Protein: CASSQGAGLYEQYF.

The chain joins TRBV6-5 to TRBJ2-7; D call uncertain. Trimming removed 5 bases from V and 6 bases from J, with 14 bases in between. The germline V gene has CDR1 MNHEY and CDR2 SVGAGI. The CDR3 runs to 13 residues. The CDR3, as DNA: TGTGCCAGCAGTGACCCTGACTTGAGCGAGCAGTACTTC. Translating gives CASSDPDLSEQYF.

The chain carries TRBV10-1 and TRBJ2-2; 9 bases are a match to TRBD2. CDR1 and CDR2 from the germline V gene are WNHNN and SYGVQD (reference sequence). CDR3 size: 16 residues. The V segment lost 0 bases and the J segment 7 bases; nucleotides outside the gene matches: 6. Here the CDR3 reads CASSESNSGSFGELFF. The CDR3 nucleotides read TGCGCCAGCAGTGAGTCGAATAGCGGGAGTTTCGGGGAGCTGTTTTTT.

The gene calls are TRBV21-1 and TRBJ1-5; TRBD1, the table's D call, was not compared with the DNA. TRBV21-1 is a known pseudogene. The CDR3 contains 18 residues. In DNA form, the CDR3 reads TGTGCCAGCAGCTCCCACCTCCGGGACAGTAACCCTAGGCTGCCCCAGCATTTT. Amino acid sequence: CASSSHLRDSNPRLPQHF.